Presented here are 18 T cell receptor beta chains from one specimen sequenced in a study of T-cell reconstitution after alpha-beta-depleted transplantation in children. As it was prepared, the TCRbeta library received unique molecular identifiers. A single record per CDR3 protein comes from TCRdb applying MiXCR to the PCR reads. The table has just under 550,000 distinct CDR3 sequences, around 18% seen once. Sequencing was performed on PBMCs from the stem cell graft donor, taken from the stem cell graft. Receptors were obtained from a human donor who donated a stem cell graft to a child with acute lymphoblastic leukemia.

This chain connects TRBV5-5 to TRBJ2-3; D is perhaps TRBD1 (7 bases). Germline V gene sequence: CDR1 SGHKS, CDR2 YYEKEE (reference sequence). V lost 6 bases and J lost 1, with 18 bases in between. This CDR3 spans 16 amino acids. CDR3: CASTQLPRGGTDTQYF. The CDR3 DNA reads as TGTGCCAGCACCCAATTACCCAGGGGGGGCACAGATACGCAGTATTTT.

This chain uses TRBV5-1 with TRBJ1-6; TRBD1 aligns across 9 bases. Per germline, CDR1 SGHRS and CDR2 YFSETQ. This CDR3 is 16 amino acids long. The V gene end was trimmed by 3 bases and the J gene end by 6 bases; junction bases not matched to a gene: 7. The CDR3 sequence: CASSYVLTGGNSPLHF. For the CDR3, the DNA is TGCGCCAGCAGCTACGTATTGACAGGGGGTAATTCACCCCTCCACTTT.

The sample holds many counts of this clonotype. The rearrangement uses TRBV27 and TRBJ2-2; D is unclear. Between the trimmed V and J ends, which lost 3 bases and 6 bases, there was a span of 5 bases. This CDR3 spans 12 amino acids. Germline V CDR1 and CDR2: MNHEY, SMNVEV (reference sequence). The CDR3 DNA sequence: TGTGCCAGCAGTTTCCCCTCCGGGGAGCTGTTTTTT. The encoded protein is CASSFPSGELFF.

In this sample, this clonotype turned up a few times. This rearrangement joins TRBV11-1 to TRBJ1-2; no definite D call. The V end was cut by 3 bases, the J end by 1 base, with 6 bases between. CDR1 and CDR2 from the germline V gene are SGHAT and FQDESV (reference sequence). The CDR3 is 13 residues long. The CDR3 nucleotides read TGTGCCAGCAGCTTTCACGTTAACTATGGCTACACCTTC. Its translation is CASSFHVNYGYTF.

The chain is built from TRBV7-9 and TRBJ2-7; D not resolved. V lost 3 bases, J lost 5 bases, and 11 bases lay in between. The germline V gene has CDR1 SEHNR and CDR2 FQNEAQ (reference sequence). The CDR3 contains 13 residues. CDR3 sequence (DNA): TGTGCCAGCAGCTTTAGGGAAAGGCACGAGCAGTACTTC. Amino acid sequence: CASSFRERHEQYF.

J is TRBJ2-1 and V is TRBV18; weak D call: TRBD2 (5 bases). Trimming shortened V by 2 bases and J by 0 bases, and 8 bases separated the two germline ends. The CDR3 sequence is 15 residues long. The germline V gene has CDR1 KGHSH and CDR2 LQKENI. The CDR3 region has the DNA TGTGCCAGCTCACCAACGGGGAACTCCTACAATGAGCAGTTCTTC. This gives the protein CASSPTGNSYNEQFF.

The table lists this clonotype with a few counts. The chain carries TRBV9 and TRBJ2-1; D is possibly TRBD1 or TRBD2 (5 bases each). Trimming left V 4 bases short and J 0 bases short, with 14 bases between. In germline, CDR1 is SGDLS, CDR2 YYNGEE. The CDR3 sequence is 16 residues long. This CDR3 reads CASSPKGTLSYNEQFF. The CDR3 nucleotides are TGTGCCAGCAGCCCGAAGGGGACGCTCTCCTACAATGAGCAGTTCTTC.

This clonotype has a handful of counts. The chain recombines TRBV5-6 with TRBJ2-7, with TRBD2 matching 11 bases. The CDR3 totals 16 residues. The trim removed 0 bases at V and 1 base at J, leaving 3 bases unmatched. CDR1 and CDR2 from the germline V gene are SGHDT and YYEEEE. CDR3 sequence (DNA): TGTGCCAGCAGCTTGGTCGGACTAGCGGGTTCCTACGAGCAGTACTTC. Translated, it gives CASSLVGLAGSYEQYF. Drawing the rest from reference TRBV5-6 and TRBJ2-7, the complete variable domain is DAGVTQSPTHLIKTRGQQVTLRCSPKSGHDTVSWYQQALGQGPQFIFQYYEEEERQRGNFPDRFSGHQFPNYSSELNVNALLLGDSALYLCASSLVGLAGSYEQYFGPGTRLTVT.

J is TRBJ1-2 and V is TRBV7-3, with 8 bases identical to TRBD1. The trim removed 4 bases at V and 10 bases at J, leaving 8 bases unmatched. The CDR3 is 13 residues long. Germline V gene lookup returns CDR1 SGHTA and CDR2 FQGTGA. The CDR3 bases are TGTGCCAGCAGCTGGGGACAGGAGGCTGCCTACACCTTC. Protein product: CASSWGQEAAYTF.

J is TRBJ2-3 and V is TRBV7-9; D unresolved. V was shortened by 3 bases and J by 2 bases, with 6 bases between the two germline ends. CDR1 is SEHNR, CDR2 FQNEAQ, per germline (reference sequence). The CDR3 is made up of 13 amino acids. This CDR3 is CASSLDDTDTQYF. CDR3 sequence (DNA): TGTGCCAGCAGCTTGGACGACACAGATACGCAGTATTTT. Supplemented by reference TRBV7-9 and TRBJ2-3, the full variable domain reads DTGVSQNPRHKITKRGQNVTFRCDPISEHNRLYWYRQTLGQGPEFLTYFQNEAQLEKSRLLSDRFSAERPKGSFSTLEIQRTEQGDSAMYLCASSLDDTDTQYFGPGTRLTVL.

The CDR3 protein is CSDGPADTDTQYF. In DNA form, the CDR3 reads TGCAGTGATGGGCCGGCGGACACAGATACGCAGTATTTT. This chain links TRBV20-1 with TRBJ2-3; D unresolved. Germline loops: CDR1 DFQATT, CDR2 SNEGSKA (reference sequence). V was shortened by 7 bases and J by 2 bases, with 13 bases between the two germline ends. The CDR3 is made up of 13 amino acids.

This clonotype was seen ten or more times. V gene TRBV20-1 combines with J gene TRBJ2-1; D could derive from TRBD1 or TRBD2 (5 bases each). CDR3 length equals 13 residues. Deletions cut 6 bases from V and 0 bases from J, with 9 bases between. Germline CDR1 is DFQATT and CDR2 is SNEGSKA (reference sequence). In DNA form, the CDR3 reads TGCAGTGCGAGGGGTGGCTCCTACAATGAGCAGTTCTTC. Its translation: CSARGGSYNEQFF.

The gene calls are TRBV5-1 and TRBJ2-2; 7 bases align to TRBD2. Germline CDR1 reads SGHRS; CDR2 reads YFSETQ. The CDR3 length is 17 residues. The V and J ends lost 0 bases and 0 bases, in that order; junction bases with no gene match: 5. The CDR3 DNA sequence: TGCGCCAGCAGCTTGGGGGCTAGCGGAACGAACACCGGGGAGCTGTTTTTT. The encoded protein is CASSLGASGTNTGELFF.

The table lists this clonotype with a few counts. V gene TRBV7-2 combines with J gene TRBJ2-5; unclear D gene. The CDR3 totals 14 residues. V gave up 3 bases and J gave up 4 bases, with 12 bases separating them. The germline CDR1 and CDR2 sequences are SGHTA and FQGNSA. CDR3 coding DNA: TGTGCCAGCAGCTTTGAAAGGATTTCAGAGACCCAGTACTTC. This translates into CASSFERISETQYF.

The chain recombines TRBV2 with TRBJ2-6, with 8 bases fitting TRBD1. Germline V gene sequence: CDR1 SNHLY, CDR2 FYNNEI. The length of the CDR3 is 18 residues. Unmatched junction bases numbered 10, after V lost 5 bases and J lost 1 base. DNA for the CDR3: TGTGCCAGCAGTTCAGCCGTTGACAGGGGATCTGGGGCCAACGTCCTGACTTTC. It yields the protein CASSSAVDRGSGANVLTF.

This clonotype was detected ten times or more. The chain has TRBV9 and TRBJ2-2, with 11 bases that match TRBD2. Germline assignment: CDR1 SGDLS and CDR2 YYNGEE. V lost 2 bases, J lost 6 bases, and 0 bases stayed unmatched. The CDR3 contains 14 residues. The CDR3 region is CASSVSGRAGELFF. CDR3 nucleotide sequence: TGTGCCAGCAGCGTTAGCGGGAGGGCCGGGGAGCTGTTTTTT.

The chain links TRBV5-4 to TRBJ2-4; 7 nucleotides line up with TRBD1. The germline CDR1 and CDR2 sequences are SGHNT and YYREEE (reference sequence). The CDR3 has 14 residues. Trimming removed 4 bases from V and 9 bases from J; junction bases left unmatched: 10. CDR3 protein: CASSNRDRTVIQYF. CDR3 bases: TGTGCCAGCAGCAACCGGGACAGAACAGTCATTCAGTACTTC.

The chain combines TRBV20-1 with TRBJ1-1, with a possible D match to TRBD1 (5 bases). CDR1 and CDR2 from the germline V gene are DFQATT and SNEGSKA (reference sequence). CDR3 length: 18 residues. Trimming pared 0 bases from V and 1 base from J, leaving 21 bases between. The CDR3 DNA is TGCAGTGCTAGAGATGGGCTCTCTCTAGCGGACACGAACACTGAAGCTTTCTTT. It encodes CSARDGLSLADTNTEAFF.